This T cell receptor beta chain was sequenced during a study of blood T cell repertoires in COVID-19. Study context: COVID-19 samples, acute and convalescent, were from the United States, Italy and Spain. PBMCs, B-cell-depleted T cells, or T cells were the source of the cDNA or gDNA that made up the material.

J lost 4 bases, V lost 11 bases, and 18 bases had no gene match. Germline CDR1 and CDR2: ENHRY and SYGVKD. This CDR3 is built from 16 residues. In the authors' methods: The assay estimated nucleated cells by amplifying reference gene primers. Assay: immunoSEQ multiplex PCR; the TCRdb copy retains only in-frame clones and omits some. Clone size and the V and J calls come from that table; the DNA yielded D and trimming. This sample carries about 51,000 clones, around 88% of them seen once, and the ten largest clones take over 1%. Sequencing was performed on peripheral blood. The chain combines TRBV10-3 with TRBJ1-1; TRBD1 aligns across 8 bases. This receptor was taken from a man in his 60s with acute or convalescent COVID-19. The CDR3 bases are TGTGCCTCCGCGGCAGGAGGCAGGGGGCTTAGCACTGAAGCTTTCTTT. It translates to CASAAGGRGLSTEAFF.